This entry lists 25 T cell receptor beta chains sequenced from one sample in a study of blood T cell repertoires in COVID-19. Using immunoSEQ multiplex PCR, the repertoire was profiled, and TCRdb retains in-frame clones only, with some absent. This table holds fewer than 350,000 clones, approximately 80% found once. The sequenced material came from peripheral blood. Receptor source: a woman aged 45-65 years with active or convalescent COVID-19.

The gene calls are TRBV6-6 and TRBJ2-2; D unresolved. With 6 bases removed from V and 2 bases from J, the gap between germline ends came to 4 bases. Germline values: CDR1 MNHNY, CDR2 SVGAGI (reference sequence). The CDR3 loop spans 12 amino acids. CDR3 region: CASSLNTGELFF. Here the CDR3 DNA reads TGTGCCAGCAGCCTTAACACCGGGGAGCTGTTTTTT.

V usage is TRBV29-1 and J usage is TRBJ2-3, with D possibly being TRBD2 (7 bases). Per the germline V gene, CDR1 is SQVTM and CDR2 is ANQGSEA. The CDR3 extends over 13 amino acids. Deletions cut 3 bases from V and 4 bases from J, with 11 bases between. As DNA, the CDR3 is TGCAGCGTTGAGGGGGGGGCCGCAGATACGCAGTATTTT. Amino acids: CSVEGGAADTQYF.

To note about this clone: This CDR3 is also generated by other DNA sequences in the sample. The chain is built from TRBV5-4 and TRBJ1-1; D is uncertain. V lost 0 bases, J lost 2 bases, and 5 bases lay in between. Germline V lookup: CDR1 SGHNT, CDR2 YYREEE (reference sequence). The CDR3 contains 13 residues. CDR3 protein: CASSLVRNTEAFF. The CDR3 DNA reads TGTGCCAGCAGCTTGGTCAGAAACACTGAAGCTTTCTTT.

The CDR3 DNA is TGTGCTAGTGGCCTGACCATGACAGACGCTCTGAACACTGAAGCTTTCTTT. This translates into CASGLTMTDALNTEAFF. The V call is TRBV12-5, the J call TRBJ1-1; D perhaps matches TRBD1 (5 bases). CDR3 size: 17 residues. Germline values: CDR1 LGHNT, CDR2 FRNRAP. V dropped 6 bases and J dropped 0 bases, with 20 bases sitting between them.

This clone was detected ten times or more. J is TRBJ1-3 and V is TRBV11-3, with 8 nucleotides matching TRBD1. The germline V gene encodes CDR1 SGHNT and CDR2 YENEEA. V was pared by 11 bases and J by 0 bases, with 12 bases of the junction left unmatched. CDR3 length: 16 amino acids. The CDR3 loop is CAPLYWTGFSGNTIYF. The CDR3 bases are TGTGCCCCCCTCTACTGGACAGGGTTCTCTGGAAACACCATATATTTT. Using reference TRBV11-3 and TRBJ1-3 for the parts outside the CDR3, the full variable domain is EAGVVQSPRYKIIEKKQPVAFWCNPISGHNTLYWYLQNLGQGPELLIRYENEEAVDDSQLPKDRFSAERLKGVDSTLKIQPAELGDSAVYLCAPLYWTGFSGNTIYFGEGSWLTVV.

V gene TRBV5-6 combines with J gene TRBJ1-1; D gene unclear. This CDR3 region has 13 residues. The ends were cut back, 4 bases at V and 5 bases at J, with 12 bases in the middle. Germline lookup yields CDR1 SGHDT and CDR2 YYEEEE. The CDR3 reads CASSREGRTEAFF. DNA of the CDR3: TGTGCCAGCAGCCGCGAAGGGAGGACTGAAGCTTTCTTT.

This chain connects TRBV10-1 to TRBJ1-1; D possibly corresponds to TRBD1 (6 bases). Per germline, CDR1 WNHNN and CDR2 SYGVQD (reference sequence). This CDR3 has 13 residues. Trimming removed 5 bases at V and 5 bases at J, with 12 bases between. This chain's CDR3 is CASSQGHRTEAFF. For the CDR3, the DNA is TGCGCCAGCAGTCAGGGACATCGAACTGAAGCTTTCTTT.

The chain couples TRBV12-2 to TRBJ2-3; TRBD2 is the table's D call, not checked against the DNA. TRBV12-2 is shown as a pseudogene. This CDR3 region has 19 residues. The CDR3 DNA reads TGTGCAAGTCGCTTACGACTAGCGGGAGGGTTGCCCTACACAGATACGCAGTATTTT. Translated, it gives CASRLRLAGGLPYTDTQYF.

The gene calls are TRBV28 and TRBJ1-6; tentatively, D is TRBD1 (5 bases). The CDR3 extends over 14 amino acids. Trimming took off 5 bases at V and 14 bases at J, with 19 bases between the two ends. Looked up from germline, CDR1 is MDHEN and CDR2 is SYDVKM. CDR3 in amino acids: CASSPFGGDEALHF. The DNA of the CDR3 is TGTGCCAGCAGTCCGTTCGGGGGAGACGAGGCCCTCCACTTT.

V usage is TRBV18 and J usage is TRBJ1-6; D gene ambiguous. This CDR3 is built from 15 residues. V was trimmed by 6 bases and J by 1 base, leaving 10 bases between them. Germline CDR1 KGHSH, CDR2 LQKENI. The CDR3 nucleotides are TGTGCCAGCTCTCCCGCGGGGTCCTATAATTCACCCCTCCACTTT. Translating it yields CASSPAGSYNSPLHF.

The chain employs TRBV21-1 and TRBJ2-7; no DNA check was done on the table's D call, TRBD1. TRBV21-1 is assigned pseudogene status. The CDR3 is made up of 14 amino acids. In DNA form, the CDR3 reads TGTGCCGCCGCTGTTAGGACAGGCGCCTACGAGCAGTACTTC. Its translation: CAAAVRTGAYEQYF.

V and J are TRBV10-2 and TRBJ2-2; perhaps TRBD2 as D (5 bases). In germline, CDR1 is WSHSY, CDR2 SAAADI. There are 15 residues in the CDR3. Between the trimmed V and J ends, which lost 7 bases and 2 bases, there was a span of 14 bases. The CDR3 region has the DNA TGCGCCAGCAAGTCTAGCAGGACTAACACCGGGGAGCTGTTTTTT. This encodes CASKSSRTNTGELFF.

The chain links TRBV5-1 to TRBJ2-7; 12 bases are shared with TRBD2. V was clipped by 6 bases and J by 7 bases; unmatched bases: 11. The CDR3 runs to 15 residues. Per the germline V gene, CDR1 is SGHRS and CDR2 is YFSETQ. CDR3 DNA: TGCGCCAGCACCCCAGCGACTAGCGGGAGTGAAGAGCAGTACTTC. It is translated as CASTPATSGSEEQYF. Combining the CDR3 with reference TRBV5-1 and TRBJ2-7 gives the whole variable domain KAGVTQTPRYLIKTRGQQVTLSCSPISGHRSVSWYQQTPGQGLQFLFEYFSETQRNKGNFPGRFSGRQFSNSRSEMNVSTLELGDSALYLCASTPATSGSEEQYFGPGTRLTVT.

In its sample, this clone was seen once. V gene TRBV7-2 combines with J gene TRBJ2-1, with TRBD2 identical over 8 bases. Germline V gene data show CDR1 as SGHTA and CDR2 as FQGNSA. V lost 1 base and J lost 5; bases outside the gene matches: 4. The CDR3 is 15 residues long. CDR3 DNA sequence: TGTGCCAGCAGCTTAGATCGGGGGGGACACAATGAGCAGTTCTTC. Translating it yields CASSLDRGGHNEQFF.

J is TRBJ2-3 and V is TRBV5-4, with D perhaps matching TRBD1 (6 bases). V dropped 4 bases and J dropped 11 bases, with 17 bases sitting between them. Germline loops: CDR1 SGHNT, CDR2 YYREEE (reference sequence). This CDR3 comprises 13 residues. Here the CDR3 DNA reads TGTGCCAGCAGCCTGGAAATGGGACACTTGCAGTATTTT. Amino acid sequence: CASSLEMGHLQYF. Variable domain in full (rest from reference TRBV5-4 and TRBJ2-3): ETGVTQSPTHLIKTRGQQVTLRCSSQSGHNTVSWYQQALGQGPQFIFQYYREEENGRGNFPPRFSGLQFPNYSSELNVNALELDDSALYLCASSLEMGHLQYFGPGTRLTVL.

The genes are TRBV5-1 and TRBJ2-1; TRBD2 is a possible D gene (6 bases). Trimming removed 4 bases at V and 5 bases at J, with 13 bases between. The CDR3 is made up of 14 amino acids. Germline CDR1 SGHRS, CDR2 YFSETQ. CDR3: CASSLGLENNEQFF. The CDR3 DNA is TGCGCCAGCAGCCTGGGACTTGAAAACAATGAGCAGTTCTTC.

The chain uses TRBV28 and TRBJ2-1; TRBD2 matches at 9 bases. The CDR3 contains 16 residues. CDR1 is MDHEN, CDR2 SYDVKM, per germline. With 6 bases clipped from V and 6 bases from J, the junction kept 12 bases outside the gene matches. In nucleotides, the CDR3 is TGTGCCAGCAGGCGGGGGGGCGCGCGGGACCCCAATGAGCAGTTCTTC. Translation gives CASRRGGARDPNEQFF.

This chain joins TRBV2 and TRBJ2-1, with 12 bases lining up with TRBD2. The V gene end was trimmed by 6 bases and the J gene end by 0 bases; junction bases not matched to a gene: 12. Looked up from germline, CDR1 is SNHLY and CDR2 is FYNNEI. The length of the CDR3 is 19 residues. The chain's CDR3 is CASSAKKSGLAGSYNEQFF. The CDR3 region has the DNA TGTGCCAGCAGCGCGAAAAAATCGGGACTAGCGGGCTCCTACAATGAGCAGTTCTTC.

The CDR3 nucleotides are TGTGCCACCAGTGATCCCCGACTAGCGGGAGGGGAGACCCAGTACTTC. It translates to CATSDPRLAGGETQYF. The chain carries TRBV24-1 and TRBJ2-5; 14 bases align to TRBD2. V lost 3 bases, J lost 5 bases, and 4 bases stayed unmatched. This CDR3 is 16 amino acids long. Germline V lookup: CDR1 KGHDR, CDR2 SFDVKD.

This rearrangement joins TRBV9 to TRBJ1-6; D is unresolved. V gave up 3 bases and J gave up 0 bases, with 10 bases separating them. The CDR3 is 16 amino acids. CDR1 SGDLS and CDR2 YYNGEE come from the germline V gene. CDR3 coding DNA: TGTGCCAGCAGCGGGGCAGCCAGCTCCTATAATTCACCCCTCCACTTT. Translating it yields CASSGAASSYNSPLHF.

The chain has TRBV2 and TRBJ1-2, with D maybe TRBD1 (5 bases). V lost 3 bases and J lost 4, with 9 bases in between. This CDR3 contains 13 residues. Germline assignment: CDR1 SNHLY and CDR2 FYNNEI. The CDR3 is CASSDEGVYGYTF. The CDR3 DNA reads as TGTGCCAGCAGTGATGAAGGGGTCTATGGCTACACCTTC.

This clone was counted only a few times. V and J are TRBV12-3 or TRBV12-4 and TRBJ1-2; tentative D call: TRBD1 (6 bases). This CDR3 region has 13 residues. V gave up 3 bases and J gave up 7 bases, with 12 bases separating them. Here the CDR3 reads CASSFRGALGYTF. Here the CDR3 DNA reads TGTGCCAGCAGTTTTCGGGGGGCGCTTGGCTACACCTTC.

The CDR3 here is CASSSDRVGRSPLHF. In DNA form, the CDR3 reads TGTGCCAGCAGTTCAGACAGGGTAGGGCGGTCACCCCTCCACTTT. V is TRBV28 and J is TRBJ1-6, with 7 bases matching TRBD1. The CDR3 runs 15 residues. The V gene's germline CDR1 is MDHEN and CDR2 SYDVKM. V shed 4 bases, J shed 10 bases, and the junction held 10 bases outside the gene matches.

The chain is built from TRBV5-8 and TRBJ2-1, with TRBD2 matching over 14 bases. Germline V gene data show CDR1 as SGHTS and CDR2 as YDEGEE. The V and J ends lost 4 bases and 7 bases, in that order; junction bases with no gene match: 4. The CDR3 contains 15 residues. The CDR3 is CASSQGLAGENEQFF. In DNA, the CDR3 is TGTGCCAGCAGCCAGGGACTAGCGGGAGAGAATGAGCAGTTCTTC.

This chain connects TRBV4-2 to TRBJ1-6; 8 bases are a match to TRBD1. This CDR3 contains 16 residues. The J segment lost 7 bases and the V segment lost 0 bases, leaving 5 bases of the junction unmatched. Germline V gene sequence: CDR1 LGHNA, CDR2 YNFKEQ. The CDR3 DNA follows: TGTGCCAGCAGCCAAGATAGGACAGGGATGAATTCACCCCTCCACTTT. Protein product: CASSQDRTGMNSPLHF.